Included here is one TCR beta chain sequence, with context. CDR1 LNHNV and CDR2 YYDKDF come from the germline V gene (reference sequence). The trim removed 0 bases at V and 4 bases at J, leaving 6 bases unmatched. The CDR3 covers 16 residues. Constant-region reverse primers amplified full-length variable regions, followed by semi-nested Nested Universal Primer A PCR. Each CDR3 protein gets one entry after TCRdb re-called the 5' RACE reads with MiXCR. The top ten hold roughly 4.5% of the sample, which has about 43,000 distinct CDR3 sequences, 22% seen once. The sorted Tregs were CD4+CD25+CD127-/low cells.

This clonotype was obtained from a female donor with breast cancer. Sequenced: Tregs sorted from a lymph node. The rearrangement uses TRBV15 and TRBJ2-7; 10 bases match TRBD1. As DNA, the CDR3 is TGTGCCACCAGCAGAGATTTTTTGGGACAGGGGTACGAGCAGTACTTC. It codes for CATSRDFLGQGYEQYF.